This T cell receptor (beta chain) was captured in a study of shared clonotypes between healthy human individuals. About this clone itself: Its antigen is not identified.

Whole-study findings and limits: Estimated clonotype richness was generally higher in naive than memory subsets. Rarefaction showed sorted-subset sequencing was incomplete despite large depth.

Deep-level assay runs were performed. TCRdb's table, derived via immunoSEQ multiplex PCR, lists solely in-frame clones and lacks some. The sample holds about 2.5 million clones, 80% to 95% seen once. Germline V gene data show CDR1 as MNHEY and CDR2 as SMNVEV (reference sequence). This CDR3 has 19 residues. V trimming: 2 bases; J trimming: 8 bases; junction bases outside the gene matches: 22. This receptor was taken from a man between 18 and 35 years old in good health. Some clones in this sample may be carry-over from other donors' samples. What was sequenced was naive CD4+ T cells from PBMCs. As for subset: CD45RA+ positively selected. The chain recombines TRBV27 with TRBJ1-2; 8 positions agree with TRBD1. The CDR3 sequence: CASSLTTLDRVNNRMGYTF. The CDR3 DNA sequence: TGTGCCAGCAGTTTAACGACATTGGACAGGGTTAATAACCGGATGGGCTACACCTTC.